A single sample gave rise to the 8 T cell receptor beta chains below, sequenced in a study of CD8 T cells in ankylosing spondylitis. One entry per CDR3 protein, called by TCRdb with MiXCR from the 5' RACE reads. This table holds roughly 230,000 distinct CDR3 sequences, 18% found once. Sequenced input: blood, either unsorted or a sorted T cell fraction (not recorded which). These receptors originate from a male donor with ankylosing spondylitis or in good health (not recorded which).

The chain recombines TRBV7-6 with TRBJ2-2, with D unresolved. The CDR3 contains 20 residues. CDR1 is SGHVS, CDR2 FNYEAQ, per germline. V gave up 5 bases and J gave up 0 bases, with 25 bases separating them. This chain's CDR3 is CASSHPNFPRAESNTGELFF. In DNA, the CDR3 is TGTGCCAGCAGCCACCCAAACTTCCCTCGCGCGGAGTCGAACACCGGGGAGCTGTTTTTT.

The chain recombines TRBV28 with TRBJ2-6, with 12 bases fitting TRBD2. V gave up 6 bases and J gave up 4 bases; unmatched junction bases: 10. The length of the CDR3 is 18 residues. Germline V gene lookup returns CDR1 MDHEN and CDR2 SYDVKM. The DNA for the CDR3 is TGTGCCAGCAGCGGACTAGCGGGGCCGCGGTGGGGGGCCAACGTCCTGACTTTC. Residues: CASSGLAGPRWGANVLTF.

A few counts support this clonotype. The rearrangement uses TRBV27 and TRBJ2-7; 9 nucleotides agree with TRBD1. There are 17 residues in the CDR3. Germline V gene lookup returns CDR1 MNHEY and CDR2 SMNVEV (reference sequence). V was clipped by 0 bases and J by 4 bases; unmatched bases: 10. This chain's CDR3 is CASSLSIGDRVLYEQYF. The DNA of the CDR3 is TGTGCCAGCAGTTTATCCATTGGGGACAGGGTCCTTTACGAGCAGTACTTC.

The genes are TRBV7-2 and TRBJ2-1; possible D gene TRBD1, 6 bases. CDR1 SGHTA and CDR2 FQGNSA come from the germline V gene. CDR3 length: 14 residues. Trimming took off 2 bases at V and 8 bases at J, with 13 bases between the two ends. CDR3 amino acids: CASSLSLAGDEQFF. The CDR3 DNA reads TGTGCCAGCAGCTTATCGCTAGCAGGGGATGAGCAGTTCTTC.

V gene TRBV29-1 combines with J gene TRBJ2-1, with 9 positions matching TRBD2. V was pared by 4 bases and J by 8 bases, with 9 bases of the junction left unmatched. The CDR3 is made up of 14 amino acids. Germline CDR1 SQVTM, CDR2 ANQGSEA. CDR3 nucleotide sequence: TGCAGCGTTGTCTTGCGGGAGGGCCACTATGAGCAGTTCTTC. The encoded protein is CSVVLREGHYEQFF.

This clonotype has only a few counts. The chain combines TRBV6-1 with TRBJ2-5; 7 bases align to TRBD2. The germline V gene has CDR1 MNHNS and CDR2 SASEGT. This CDR3 is built from 16 residues. The trim removed 6 bases at V and 5 bases at J, leaving 15 bases unmatched. The DNA for the CDR3 is TGTGCCAGCAGCCACTTGCTGGGGGGGGATGGCGAGACCCAGTACTTC. As protein: CASSHLLGGDGETQYF.

The chain recombines TRBV4-1 with TRBJ2-7; 8 positions agree with TRBD1. The ends lost 4 bases at V and 3 bases at J; junction bases unmatched: 8. Germline CDR1 MGHRA, CDR2 YSYEKL. This CDR3 has 15 residues. CDR3 nucleotides: TGCGCCAGCAGCCCCACAGGGGGAAGCGACTACGAGCAGTACTTC. Its translation: CASSPTGGSDYEQYF.

This clonotype was detected only a few times. J is TRBJ2-5 and V is TRBV6-1; a weak D match, TRBD2 (6 bases). The CDR3 runs to 14 residues. The V gene lost 8 bases and the J gene lost 3 bases, with 16 bases spanning the gap. Per the germline V gene, CDR1 is MNHNS and CDR2 is SASEGT. The CDR3 nucleotides read TGTGCCAGCTCCTCTGGGGGAGGCGAAGAGACCCAGTACTTC. Encoded protein: CASSSGGGEETQYF.